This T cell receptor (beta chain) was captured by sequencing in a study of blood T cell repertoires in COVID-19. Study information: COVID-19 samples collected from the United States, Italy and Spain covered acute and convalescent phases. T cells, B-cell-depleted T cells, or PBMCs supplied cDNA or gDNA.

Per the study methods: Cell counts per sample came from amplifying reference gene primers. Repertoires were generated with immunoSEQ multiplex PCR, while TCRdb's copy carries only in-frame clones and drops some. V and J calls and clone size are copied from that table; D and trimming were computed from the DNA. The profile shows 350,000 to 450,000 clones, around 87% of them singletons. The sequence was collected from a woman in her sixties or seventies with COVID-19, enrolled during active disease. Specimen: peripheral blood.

Here the CDR3 DNA reads TGTGCCAGCAGCCAACGACTAGCGGGGGGATCCTACAATGAGCAGTTCTTC. Translation: CASSQRLAGGSYNEQFF. The J gene is TRBJ2-1, the V gene TRBV4-2, with 13 bases aligning to TRBD2. The CDR3 spans 17 residues. Trimming cost V 2 bases and J 1 base; bases outside gene matches: 2. Germline loops: CDR1 LGHNA, CDR2 YNFKEQ.